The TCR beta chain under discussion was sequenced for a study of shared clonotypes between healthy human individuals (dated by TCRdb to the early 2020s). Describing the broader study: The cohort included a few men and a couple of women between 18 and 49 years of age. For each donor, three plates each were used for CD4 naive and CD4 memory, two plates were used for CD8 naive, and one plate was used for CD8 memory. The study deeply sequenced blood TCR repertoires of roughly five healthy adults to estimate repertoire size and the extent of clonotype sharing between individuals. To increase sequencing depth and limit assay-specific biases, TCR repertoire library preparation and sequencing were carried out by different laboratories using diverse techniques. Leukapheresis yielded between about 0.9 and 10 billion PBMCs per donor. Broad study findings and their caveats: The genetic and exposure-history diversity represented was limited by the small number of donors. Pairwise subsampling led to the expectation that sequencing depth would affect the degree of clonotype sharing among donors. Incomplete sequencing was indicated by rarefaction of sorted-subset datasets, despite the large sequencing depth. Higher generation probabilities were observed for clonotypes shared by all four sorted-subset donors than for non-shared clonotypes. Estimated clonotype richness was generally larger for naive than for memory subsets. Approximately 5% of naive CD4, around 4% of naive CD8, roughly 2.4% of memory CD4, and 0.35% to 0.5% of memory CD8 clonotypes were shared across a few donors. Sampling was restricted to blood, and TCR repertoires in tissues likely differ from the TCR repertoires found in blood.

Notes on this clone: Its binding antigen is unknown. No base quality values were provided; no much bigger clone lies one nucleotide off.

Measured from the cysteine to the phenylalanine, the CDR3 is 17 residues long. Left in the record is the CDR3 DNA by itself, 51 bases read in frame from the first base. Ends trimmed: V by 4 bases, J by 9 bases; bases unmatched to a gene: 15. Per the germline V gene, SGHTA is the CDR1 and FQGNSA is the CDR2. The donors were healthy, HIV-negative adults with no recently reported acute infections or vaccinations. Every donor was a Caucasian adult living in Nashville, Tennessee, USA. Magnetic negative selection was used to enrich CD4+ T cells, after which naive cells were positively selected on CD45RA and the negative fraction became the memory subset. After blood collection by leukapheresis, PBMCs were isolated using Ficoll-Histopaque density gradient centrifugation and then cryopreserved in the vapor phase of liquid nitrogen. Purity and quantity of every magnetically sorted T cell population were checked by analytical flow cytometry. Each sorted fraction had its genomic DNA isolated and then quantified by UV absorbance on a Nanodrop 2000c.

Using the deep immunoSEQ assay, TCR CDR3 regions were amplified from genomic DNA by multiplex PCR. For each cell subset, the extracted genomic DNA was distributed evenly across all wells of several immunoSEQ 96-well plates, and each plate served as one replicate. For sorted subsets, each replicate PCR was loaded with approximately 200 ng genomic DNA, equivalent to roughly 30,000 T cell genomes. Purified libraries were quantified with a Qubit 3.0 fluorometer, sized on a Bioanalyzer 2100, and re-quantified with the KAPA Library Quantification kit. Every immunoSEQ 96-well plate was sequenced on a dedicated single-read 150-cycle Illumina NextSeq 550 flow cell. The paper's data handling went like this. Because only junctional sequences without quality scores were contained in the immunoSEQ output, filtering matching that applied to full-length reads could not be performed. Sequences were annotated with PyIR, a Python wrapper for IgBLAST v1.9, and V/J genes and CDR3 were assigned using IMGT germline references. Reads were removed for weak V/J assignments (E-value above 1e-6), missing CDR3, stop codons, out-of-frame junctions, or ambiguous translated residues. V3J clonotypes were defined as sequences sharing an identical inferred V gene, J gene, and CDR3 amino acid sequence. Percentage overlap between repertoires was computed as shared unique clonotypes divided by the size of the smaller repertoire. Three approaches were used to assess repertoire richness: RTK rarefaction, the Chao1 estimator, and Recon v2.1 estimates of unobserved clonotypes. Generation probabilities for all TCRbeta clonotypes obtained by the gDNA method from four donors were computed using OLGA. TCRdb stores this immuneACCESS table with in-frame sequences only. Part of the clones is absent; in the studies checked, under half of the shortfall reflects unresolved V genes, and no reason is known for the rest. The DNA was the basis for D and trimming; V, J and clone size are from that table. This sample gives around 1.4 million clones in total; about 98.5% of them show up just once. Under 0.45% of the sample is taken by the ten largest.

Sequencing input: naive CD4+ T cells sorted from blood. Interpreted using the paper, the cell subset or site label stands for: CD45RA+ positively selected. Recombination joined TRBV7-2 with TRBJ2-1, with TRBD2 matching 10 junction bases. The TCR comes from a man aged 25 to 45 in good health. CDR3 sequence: CASSSTSLAGVGGEQFF. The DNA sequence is TGTGCCAGCAGCTCCACCTCTCTAGCGGGAGTCGGGGGTGAGCAGTTCTTC. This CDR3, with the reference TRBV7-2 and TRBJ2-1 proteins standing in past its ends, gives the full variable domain GAGVSQSPSNKVTEKGKDVELRCDPISGHTALYWYRQSLGQGLEFLIYFQGNSAPDKSGLPSDRFSAERTGGSVSTLTIQRTQQEDSAVYLCASSSTSLAGVGGEQFFGPGTRLTVL.